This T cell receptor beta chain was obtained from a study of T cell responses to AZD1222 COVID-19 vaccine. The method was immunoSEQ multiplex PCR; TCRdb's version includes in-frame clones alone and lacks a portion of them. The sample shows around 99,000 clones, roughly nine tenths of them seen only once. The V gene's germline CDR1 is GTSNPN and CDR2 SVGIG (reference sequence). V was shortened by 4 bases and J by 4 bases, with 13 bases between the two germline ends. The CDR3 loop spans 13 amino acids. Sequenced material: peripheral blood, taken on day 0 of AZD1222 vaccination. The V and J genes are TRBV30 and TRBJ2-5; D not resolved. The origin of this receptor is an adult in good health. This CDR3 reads CAWTSSGRETQYF. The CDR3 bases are TGTGCCTGGACCTCGTCCGGGCGAGAGACCCAGTACTTC.